These 27 T cell receptor beta chains came from one sample sequenced in a study of glioma-infiltrating T cells. TCR alpha and beta CDR3 regions were amplified from RNA using iRepertoire nested multiplex PCR. A single record per CDR3 protein comes from TCRdb applying MiXCR to the multiplex PCR reads. Of 300,000 to 450,000 distinct CDR3 sequences in the sample, around 38% were seen once. Specimen: glioma tissue, nonneoplastic brain tissue, or PBMCs (not recorded which). Receptors were obtained from a human donor with low-grade glioma or glioblastoma, undergoing nonglioma brain surgery, or in good health (not recorded which).

This clonotype came up many times. This chain uses TRBV27 with TRBJ2-7; 9 nucleotides agree with TRBD1. Losses at the gene ends were 5 bases for V and 4 bases for J; bases not matched to a gene: 15. The CDR3 totals 17 residues. Germline CDR1 is MNHEY and CDR2 is SMNVEV (reference sequence). The CDR3 reads CASSLRPSRTGVYEQYF. The CDR3 nucleotides read TGTGCCAGCAGTCTTCGACCTTCGCGGACAGGGGTTTACGAGCAGTACTTC.

As to this clonotype: A junction boundary mismatches the germline segment, possibly from a read error. The chain recombines TRBV20-1 with TRBJ1-5, with D uncertain. Germline values: CDR1 DFQATT, CDR2 SNEGSKA (reference sequence). This CDR3 has 13 residues. In DNA form, the CDR3 reads TGCAGTGCTAGAACAGATAGCAATCAGCCCCCGCATTTT. This translates into CSARTDSNQPPHF.

This clonotype appeared a few times. V gene TRBV6-1 combines with J gene TRBJ1-1, with D perhaps matching TRBD1 (6 bases). With 5 bases removed from V and 0 bases from J, the gap between germline ends came to 19 bases. CDR3 length equals 17 residues. Germline lookup yields CDR1 MNHNS and CDR2 SASEGT. CDR3 DNA sequence: TGTGCCAGCAGTAAATGGACAGAAAGCTATATGAACACTGAAGCTTTCTTT. It yields the protein CASSKWTESYMNTEAFF.

There are a few counts of this clonotype. The genes are TRBV28 and TRBJ1-4, with D tentatively TRBD1 (5 bases). Trimming stripped 5 bases from V and 5 bases from J, with 18 bases between. The CDR3 contains 16 residues. From germline, CDR1 is MDHEN and CDR2 SYDVKM. CDR3: CASSGGGVWGNEKLFF. The CDR3 DNA follows: TGTGCCAGCAGTGGGGGGGGAGTTTGGGGGAATGAAAAACTGTTTTTT.

This clonotype was seen many times. The rearrangement links TRBV28 to TRBJ1-1; tentative D call: TRBD1 (5 bases). Germline-derived CDR1 and CDR2 are MDHEN and SYDVKM. V lost 7 bases and J 4 bases, leaving 16 bases between the germline ends. This CDR3 region has 14 residues. CDR3 protein: CASNIIQGVTEAFF. As DNA, the CDR3 is TGTGCCAGCAATATTATTCAGGGTGTCACTGAAGCTTTCTTT.

The V and J genes are TRBV11-2 and TRBJ2-7, with 7 positions matching TRBD2. Germline V CDR1 and CDR2: SGHAT, FQNNGV. V lost 4 bases and J lost 0; bases outside the gene matches: 6. This CDR3 has 15 amino acids. The CDR3 region is CASSSEASGSYEQYF. The CDR3 DNA is TGTGCCAGCAGCTCAGAGGCTAGCGGCTCCTACGAGCAGTACTTC.

The chain is built from TRBV4-2 and TRBJ2-5; TRBD2 agrees at 9 bases. The CDR3 has 15 residues. Trimming at V came to 0 bases and at J to 5 bases, leaving 4 bases not matched to a gene. Germline V lookup: CDR1 LGHNA, CDR2 YNFKEQ. The CDR3 DNA follows: TGTGCCAGCAGCCAAGAATGGAGCGGGGGGGAGACCCAGTACTTC. Translation: CASSQEWSGGETQYF.

Turning to this clonotype: Because the CDR3 is missing its conserved closing phenylalanine or tryptophan, this is likely a read error. The chain employs TRBV27 and TRBJ2-1; possible D gene TRBD2, 6 bases. The germline gives CDR1 MNHEY, CDR2 SMNVEV (reference sequence). V lost 3 bases and J lost 5, with 17 bases in between. The CDR3 runs to 16 residues. In DNA form, the CDR3 reads TGTGCCAGCAGTTTTGTAGGCGGGGACCCCCACAATGAGCAGTTCCTC. Translating gives CASSFVGGDPHNEQFL.

There are a few counts of this clonotype. The V and J genes are TRBV7-9 and TRBJ2-4; D is possibly TRBD2 (6 bases). This CDR3 has 13 amino acids. With 3 bases removed from V and 8 bases from J, the gap between germline ends came to 11 bases. From germline, CDR1 is SEHNR and CDR2 FQNEAQ (reference sequence). CDR3 sequence: CASSLLLADIQYF. CDR3 nucleotides: TGTGCCAGCAGCTTGTTACTAGCTGACATTCAGTACTTC. The full variable domain, completed using reference TRBV7-9 and TRBJ2-4, is DTGVSQNPRHKITKRGQNVTFRCDPISEHNRLYWYRQTLGQGPEFLTYFQNEAQLEKSRLLSDRFSAERPKGSFSTLEIQRTEQGDSAMYLCASSLLLADIQYFGAGTRLSVL.

A single count supports this clonotype. This chain connects TRBV6-1 to TRBJ2-1; D remains unclear. The CDR3 length is 16 residues. Germline loops: CDR1 MNHNS, CDR2 SASEGT. Between the trimmed V and J ends, which lost 1 base and 0 bases, there was a span of 10 bases. CDR3: CASSEERISSYNEQFF. In nucleotides, the CDR3 is TGTGCCAGCAGTGAAGAAAGGATAAGCTCCTACAATGAGCAGTTCTTC.

A single count supports this clonotype. One junction end does not reproduce the germline sequence, and a read error may be involved. The chain is built from TRBV20-1 and TRBJ2-7, with D unresolved. CDR1 is DFQATT and CDR2 is SNEGSKA in the germline V gene (reference sequence). This CDR3 contains 13 residues. The CDR3 DNA reads as TGCGGTGCTAGAGAGTACGATTACTACGAGCAGTACTTC. This encodes CGAREYDYYEQYF.

The chain is built from TRBV2 and TRBJ2-7; D not certain. Germline CDR1 is SNHLY and CDR2 is FYNNEI. This CDR3 has 16 residues. Trimming pared 6 bases from V and 2 bases from J, leaving 20 bases between. The CDR3 protein is CASRATTEFAPYEQYF. The CDR3 DNA follows: TGTGCCAGCAGGGCTACTACAGAATTCGCCCCCTACGAGCAGTACTTC.

The chain uses TRBV20-1 and TRBJ2-1; 12 bases align to TRBD2. Trimming took 6 bases from V and 8 from J; bases not matched to a gene: 8. The CDR3 is 14 amino acids. Per germline, CDR1 DFQATT and CDR2 SNEGSKA (reference sequence). The CDR3 reads CSAGTSGRSDEQFF. Written as DNA, the CDR3 is TGCAGTGCCGGAACTAGCGGGAGGAGCGATGAGCAGTTCTTC.

This clonotype was seen a handful of times. The genes are TRBV7-9 and TRBJ2-1; 7 nucleotides align to TRBD1. V dropped 3 bases and J dropped 5; count of bases not matched to a gene: 4. Per germline, CDR1 SEHNR and CDR2 FQNEAQ (reference sequence). The length of the CDR3 is 14 residues. Written as DNA, the CDR3 is TGTGCCAGCAGCTTTGGGACAGATAACAATGAGCAGTTCTTC. Residues: CASSFGTDNNEQFF.

The chain combines TRBV20-1 with TRBJ2-7, with unresolved D. The CDR3 has 15 amino acids. Germline CDR1 DFQATT, CDR2 SNEGSKA (reference sequence). Trimming stripped 3 bases from V and 3 bases from J, with 18 bases between. CDR3 sequence: CSASAPYKGRYEQYF. Here the CDR3 DNA reads TGCAGTGCTAGTGCCCCGTATAAAGGGCGCTACGAGCAGTACTTC.

Turning to this clonotype: A read error may account for a junction end that differs from germline. The V gene is TRBV6-2 or TRBV6-3, the J gene TRBJ2-5, with D tentatively TRBD1 or TRBD2 (5 bases each). The better agreement between TRBJ2-7 and the DNA end casts doubt on the J call. CDR3 size: 15 residues. From germline, CDR1 is MNHEY and CDR2 SVGEGT. The CDR3 here is CASSYSTRQPYEQYF. CDR3 in DNA: TGCGCCAGCAGTTATTCTACTAGACAGCCCTACGAGCAGTACTTC.

This clonotype showed up many times. The V gene is TRBV27, the J gene TRBJ1-1; unclear D gene. The CDR3 contains 13 residues. Deletions cut 5 bases from V and 6 bases from J, with 13 bases between. The germline gives CDR1 MNHEY, CDR2 SMNVEV (reference sequence). CDR3 amino acids: CASSLRGEAEAFF. The CDR3 nucleotides read TGTGCCAGCAGTCTACGGGGAGAGGCTGAAGCTTTCTTT.

The chain is built from TRBV10-3 and TRBJ2-1; possible D gene TRBD1, 5 bases. Trimming removed 6 bases from V and 0 bases from J, with 15 bases in between. The length of the CDR3 is 16 residues. Germline lookup yields CDR1 ENHRY and CDR2 SYGVKD. CDR3 coding DNA: TGTGCCATCAGCCCAATAAGGGGTGCCTCCTACAATGAGCAGTTCTTC. Translating it yields CAISPIRGASYNEQFF.

Concerning this clonotype itself: Compared with germline, one end of the junction differs, possibly owing to a read error. The genes are TRBV20-1 and TRBJ2-3, with TRBD1 matching 7 bases. The CDR3 is 16 amino acids. Germline V gives CDR1 DFQATT, CDR2 SNEGSKA (reference sequence). The CDR3 nucleotides read TGCAGTGCTAGAATAAATTCGGGCACCGGGACAGATAAGCAGTATTTT. This codes for CSARINSGTGTDKQYF.

This clonotype was seen more than once but under ten times. The rearrangement links TRBV20-1 to TRBJ2-1; 13 bases match TRBD2. The CDR3 spans 15 residues. Trimming cost V 6 bases and J 6 bases; bases outside gene matches: 8. Germline CDR1 DFQATT, CDR2 SNEGSKA (reference sequence). The CDR3 DNA reads as TGCAGTGCCCGACTAGCGGGAGGTATGGGCAATGAGCAGTTCTTC. Amino acids: CSARLAGGMGNEQFF.

The V and J genes are TRBV6-2 or TRBV6-3 and TRBJ2-7; 8 bases match TRBD1. The CDR3 contains 14 residues. Germline lookup yields CDR1 MNHEY and CDR2 SVGEGT. This chain's CDR3 is CRTLGTGFSYEQYF. For the CDR3, the DNA is TGTAGAACCCTAGGGACAGGATTCTCCTACGAGCAGTACTTC.

The rearrangement links TRBV2 to TRBJ2-1, with D uncertain. This CDR3 comprises 13 residues. CDR1 and CDR2 from the germline V gene are SNHLY and FYNNEI. The V and J ends lost 5 bases and 3 bases respectively, with 8 bases between them. Here the CDR3 reads CASSPANYNEQFF. The DNA for the CDR3 is TGTGCCAGCAGTCCGGCTAACTACAATGAGCAGTTCTTC.

The chain employs TRBV24-1 and TRBJ2-1; tentative D call: TRBD1 (6 bases). The CDR3 loop spans 16 amino acids. Trimming pared 3 bases from V and 3 bases from J, leaving 14 bases between. Germline CDR1 KGHDR, CDR2 SFDVKD. The DNA for the CDR3 is TGTGCCACCAGTGATGCATCAGGGGAAGGCTACAATGAGCAGTTCTTC. This gives the protein CATSDASGEGYNEQFF.

This chain joins TRBV18 and TRBJ1-5; no clear D gene. The V and J ends lost 1 base and 3 bases respectively, with 7 bases between them. Germline CDR1 and CDR2: KGHSH and LQKENI. The CDR3 extends over 14 amino acids. The CDR3 DNA reads as TGTGCCAGCTCACCACGGAGTGACAATCAGCCCCAGCATTTT. Translation: CASSPRSDNQPQHF.

The gene calls are TRBV4-1 and TRBJ1-2; D is unclear. Germline V gene sequence: CDR1 MGHRA, CDR2 YSYEKL. V shed 1 base and J shed 4 bases, with 13 bases lying between them. This CDR3 is built from 15 residues. The CDR3 reads CASSQGGRQAYGYTF. CDR3 nucleotides: TGCGCCAGCAGCCAAGGAGGCAGGCAAGCCTATGGCTACACCTTC.

This clonotype was detected only a few times. The chain combines TRBV28 with TRBJ1-2, with 10 bases matching TRBD1. Germline loops: CDR1 MDHEN, CDR2 SYDVKM. The CDR3 extends over 15 amino acids. V trimming: 6 bases; J trimming: 7 bases; junction bases outside the gene matches: 11. CDR3: CASRPGQGIFGGYTF. The CDR3 nucleotides are TGTGCCAGCAGGCCGGGACAGGGGATCTTCGGTGGCTACACCTTC.

This clonotype was seen repeatedly, ten times or more. V gene TRBV6-2 or TRBV6-3 combines with J gene TRBJ2-1, with D unclear. V was clipped by 2 bases and J by 4 bases, with 15 bases between them. The CDR3 totals 16 residues. Germline CDR1 MNHEY, CDR2 SVGEGT. The DNA for the CDR3 is TGTGCCAGCAGTTACGGCGGTAACGCATTTTACAATGAGCAGTTCTTC. Amino acids: CASSYGGNAFYNEQFF.